Below are 12 T cell receptor beta chains sequenced from a single sample in a study of blood T cell repertoires in COVID-19. Libraries were prepared by immunoSEQ multiplex PCR; TCRdb keeps only in-frame clonotypes and omits some of them. Here the sample spans roughly 260,000 clones, 80% to 90% being singletons. The source material was PBMCs or T cells enriched from blood (not recorded which). Source of these receptors: a woman in her twenties or thirties with acute COVID-19.

The chain carries TRBV9 and TRBJ2-3; possible D gene TRBD2, 6 bases. CDR1 is SGDLS and CDR2 is YYNGEE in the germline V gene. V was shortened by 4 bases and J by 3 bases, with 21 bases between the two germline ends. The CDR3 consists of 17 residues. The CDR3 nucleotides read TGTGCCAGCAGCCCCCAAGGAGGGAGAAGCTATACAGATACGCAGTATTTT. Translated: CASSPQGGRSYTDTQYF.

The table lists this clone with a count of one. The chain has TRBV4-3 and TRBJ2-3, with D maybe TRBD2 (7 bases). V lost 1 base, J lost 0 bases, and 17 bases lay in between. The CDR3 spans 18 residues. The germline CDR1 and CDR2 sequences are LGHNA and YSLEER. The CDR3 nucleotides read TGCGCCAGCAGCCAAGTCGCGGGGGCCTCAACGAGCACAGATACGCAGTATTTT. It codes for CASSQVAGASTSTDTQYF.

J is TRBJ1-3 and V is TRBV5-1; the D gene is possibly TRBD1 (6 bases). This CDR3 is 14 amino acids long. V gave up 3 bases and J gave up 4 bases, with 11 bases separating them. The germline gives CDR1 SGHRS, CDR2 YFSETQ. CDR3 bases: TGCGCCAGCAGCTCAGCGACAGGCGGAAACACCATATATTTT. This translates into CASSSATGGNTIYF.

This rearrangement joins TRBV5-1 to TRBJ2-3, with 9 nucleotides matching TRBD2. Germline V lookup: CDR1 SGHRS, CDR2 YFSETQ. CDR3 size: 16 residues. V shed 4 bases, J shed 0 bases, and the junction held 6 bases outside the gene matches. The CDR3 region is CASSGPSGVSTDTQYF. CDR3 sequence (DNA): TGCGCCAGCAGCGGACCTAGCGGGGTTAGCACAGATACGCAGTATTTT.

The chain joins TRBV4-3 to TRBJ2-2; TRBD2 matches at 7 bases. The CDR3 loop spans 14 amino acids. The V and J ends lost 2 bases and 6 bases, in that order; junction bases with no gene match: 3. Germline CDR1 reads LGHNA; CDR2 reads YSLEER. In DNA, the CDR3 is TGCGCCAGCAGCCAATGGGGGGGGTCCGGGGAGCTGTTTTTT. Amino acids: CASSQWGGSGELFF.

The CDR3 DNA is TGTGCCAGCAGCCAAAGCGGCAGGGGGAGCGATGGCTACACCTTC. Amino acid sequence: CASSQSGRGSDGYTF. The chain uses TRBV21-1 and TRBJ1-2; TRBD1 is the table's D call and was not checked against the DNA. TRBV21-1 corresponds to a pseudogene. This CDR3 spans 15 amino acids.

V usage is TRBV5-1 and J usage is TRBJ1-4, with TRBD1 matching 9 bases. Germline assignment: CDR1 SGHRS and CDR2 YFSETQ. The CDR3 extends over 15 amino acids. V lost 0 bases to trimming and J lost 10 bases; unmatched junction nucleotides: 7. The CDR3 sequence: CASSLVYRGPRKLFF. In DNA, the CDR3 is TGCGCCAGCAGCTTGGTATACAGGGGGCCGAGAAAACTGTTTTTT.

The rearrangement joins TRBV6-5 to TRBJ1-2; 8 bases agree with TRBD1. The trim removed 6 bases at V and 4 bases at J, leaving 10 bases unmatched. The CDR3 runs to 15 residues. In germline, CDR1 is MNHEY, CDR2 SVGAGI. Here the CDR3 DNA reads TGTGCCAGCAGGACCGACCAGGGGGCCGTCTATGGCTACACCTTC. It is translated as CASRTDQGAVYGYTF.

The chain uses TRBV27 and TRBJ2-1; no clear D. V was shortened by 6 bases and J by 4 bases, with 10 bases between the two germline ends. The CDR3 spans 13 residues. Germline V CDR1 and CDR2: MNHEY, SMNVEV (reference sequence). The CDR3 nucleotides are TGTGCCAGCAGGCTAACAGCTTACAATGAGCAGTTCTTC. As protein: CASRLTAYNEQFF.

The CDR3 sequence: CASSLDGAGMNTEAFF. In nucleotides, the CDR3 is TGCGCCAGCAGCTTGGACGGCGCAGGAATGAACACTGAAGCTTTCTTT. The chain combines TRBV5-1 with TRBJ1-1; no firm D call. Germline assignment: CDR1 SGHRS and CDR2 YFSETQ. CDR3 length: 16 amino acids. V lost 0 bases, J lost 0 bases, and 12 bases lay in between.

The genes are TRBV7-2 and TRBJ2-1; D is perhaps TRBD2 (7 bases). V was cut by 6 bases and J by 7 bases, with 16 bases left in between. The CDR3 runs 14 residues. Germline loops: CDR1 SGHTA, CDR2 FQGNSA. CDR3 DNA sequence: TGTGCCAGCAGGTTTTACGGGGGGCCGAATGAGCAGTTCTTC. Protein product: CASRFYGGPNEQFF.

This chain joins TRBV7-9 and TRBJ1-4; a possible D gene is TRBD1 (5 bases). The CDR3 contains 16 residues. Germline loops: CDR1 SEHNR, CDR2 FQNEAQ (reference sequence). V lost 3 bases, J lost 7 bases, and 18 bases lay in between. CDR3 sequence (DNA): TGTGCCAGCAGCTTCCGGGACTTGCGTGCGGGTGAAAAACTGTTTTTT. Translation: CASSFRDLRAGEKLFF.